This TCR beta chain stems from a study of blood T cell repertoires in COVID-19 (dated by TCRdb to about 2020). Regarding the research as a whole: Collaborator samples came from the United States, Italy and Spain and covered acute and convalescent phases of COVID-19. The prospective study material was composed of cDNA or gDNA derived from T cells, B-cell-depleted T cells, or PBMCs. Subjects who had been exposed to COVID-19, were actively infected with it, or had recovered from it provided the deeply sampled blood TCRbeta repertoires that made up the dataset. The repertoires were made available in a free public database intended to serve as a resource for research on the immune response to SARS-CoV-2. The samples were drawn from the first 160 participants of the ongoing ImmuneRACE study and from about 1,200 subjects provided by 6 global collaborators. Nearly every sample came with metadata listing a de-identified subject ID, COVID-19 status, age in years and sex. HLA class I and class II types, where available, came from metadata supplied by the sample provider rather than from assay-based typing. What the study reported, not specific to this receptor: Clinical and demographic metadata were provided uncurated, with the amount varying by source and participant.

The V end gives up 5 bases and the J end 2 bases, leaving 5 bases in the junction not matched to a gene. The CDR3 runs 16 residues from the cysteine to the phenylalanine. Just the 48-base CDR3 DNA is kept, in frame starting at base 1. In the germline V gene, CDR1 corresponds to SGHAT and CDR2 to FQNNGV. Each collaborating institution followed its own protocols to collect whole blood in K2EDTA tubes. Collaborator samples were shipped for TCRbeta analysis as frozen whole blood, isolated PBMCs, or DNA extracted from either sample type. TCRbeta CDR3 regions were amplified from genomic DNA by means of the immunoSEQ Assay, a bias-controlled multiplex PCR. In the source study's methods: The number of nucleated cells in each sample was estimated from the amplification of reference gene primers within the assay. To quantify the absolute abundance of each unique TCRbeta CDR3 rearrangement, sequence reads were collapsed and filtered. Productive Simpson clonality was computed per sample as the square root of Simpson's diversity index over productive rearrangements. Not all clones reach the TCRdb copy of this immuneACCESS table, which keeps in-frame sequences only. Checked studies attribute under half of the gap to unresolved V genes and leave the rest unexplained. V, J and clone size derive from that table, while D and trimming were established from the DNA sequence. This sample gives 60,000 to 75,000 clones in total; 85% to 90% of them show up just once. Jointly, the top ten make up approximately 1.4% of the sample.

With regard to this clone: Its cognate antigen has yet to be identified. Base qualities were left out, and no much larger clone turns up one base away.

The sequence joins TRBV11-2 to TRBJ2-2, with TRBD2 identical over 10 junction bases. The source of this sequence is a human donor in a cohort sampled during active COVID-19. The sequencing sample was made of peripheral blood. The CDR3 corresponds to CASSPRTSGNTGELFF. The DNA reads TGTGCCAGCAGCCCCAGGACTAGCGGCAACACCGGGGAGCTGTTTTTT. When the CDR3 is completed using the reference TRBV11-2 and TRBJ2-2 genes on either side, the full variable domain is EAGVAQSPRYKIIEKRQSVAFWCNPISGHATLYWYQQILGQGPKLLIQFQNNGVVDDSQLPKDRFSAERLKGVDSTLKIQPAKLEDSAVYLCASSPRTSGNTGELFFGEGSRLTVL.